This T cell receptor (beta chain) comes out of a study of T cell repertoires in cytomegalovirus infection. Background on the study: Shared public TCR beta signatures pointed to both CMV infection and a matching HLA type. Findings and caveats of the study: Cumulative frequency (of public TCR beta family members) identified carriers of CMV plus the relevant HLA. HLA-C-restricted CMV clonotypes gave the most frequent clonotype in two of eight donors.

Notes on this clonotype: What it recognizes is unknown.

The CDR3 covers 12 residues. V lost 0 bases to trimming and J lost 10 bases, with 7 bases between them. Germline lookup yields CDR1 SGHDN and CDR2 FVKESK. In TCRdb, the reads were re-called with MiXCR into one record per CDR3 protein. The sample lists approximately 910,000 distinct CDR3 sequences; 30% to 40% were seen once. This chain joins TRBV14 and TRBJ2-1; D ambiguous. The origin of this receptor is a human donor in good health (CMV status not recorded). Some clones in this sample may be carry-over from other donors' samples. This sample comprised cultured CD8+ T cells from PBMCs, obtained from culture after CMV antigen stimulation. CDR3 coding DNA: TGTGCCAGCAGCCAAGATCCGAGGGAGCAGTTCTTC. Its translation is CASSQDPREQFF. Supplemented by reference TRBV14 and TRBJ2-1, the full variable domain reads EAGVTQFPSHSVIEKGQTVTLRCDPISGHDNLYWYRRVMGKEIKFLLHFVKESKQDESGMPNNRFLAERTGGTYSTLKVQPAELEDSGVYFCASSQDPREQFFGPGTRLTVL.